This T cell receptor (beta chain) was captured by sequencing in a study of cytomegalovirus exposure and HLA in healthy donors. Study-wide context: Earlier work reported 117 million unique TCR beta sequences from 150 million to 200 million T cells. General observations from the study: It emerged from a later analysis that several of the most significant clusters appeared to be linked to common viral pathogens. The sole available immune exposure information was CMV serostatus.

This clone was seen more than once but under ten times. What it binds is not known. It was with 60 Vbeta and 13 Jbeta primers that the PCR ran. Data came from immunoSEQ multiplex PCR; TCRdb stores just in-frame clones and leaves some out. The repertoire includes around 97,000 clones, around a tenth of them detected once, and 4.5% to 6% sits in the top ten. Germline V lookup: CDR1 SEHNR, CDR2 FQNEAQ (reference sequence). CDR3 length equals 15 residues. V was clipped by 5 bases and J by 3 bases; unmatched bases: 8. The source material was PBMCs. The receptor's source is a man aged 50 to 59 in good health and CMV-seropositive. The genes are TRBV7-9 and TRBJ2-7; TRBD2 agrees at 9 bases. CDR3 nucleotide sequence: TGTGCCAGCAGCCCCGGGACTAGCAGAATCTACGAGCAGTACTTC. As protein: CASSPGTSRIYEQYF.